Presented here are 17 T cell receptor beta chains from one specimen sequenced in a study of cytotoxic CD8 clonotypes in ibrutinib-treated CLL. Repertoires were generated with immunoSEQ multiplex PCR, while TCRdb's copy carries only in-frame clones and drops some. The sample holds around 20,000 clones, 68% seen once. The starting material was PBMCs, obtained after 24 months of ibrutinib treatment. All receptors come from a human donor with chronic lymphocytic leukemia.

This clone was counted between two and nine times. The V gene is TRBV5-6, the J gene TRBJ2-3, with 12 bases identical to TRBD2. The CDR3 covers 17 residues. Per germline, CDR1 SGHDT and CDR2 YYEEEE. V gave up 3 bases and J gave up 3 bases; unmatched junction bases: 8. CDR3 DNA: TGTGCCAGCAGCTCCGGGACTAGCGGGTCTGGGACAGATACGCAGTATTTT. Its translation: CASSSGTSGSGTDTQYF. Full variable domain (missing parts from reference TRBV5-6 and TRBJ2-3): DAGVTQSPTHLIKTRGQQVTLRCSPKSGHDTVSWYQQALGQGPQFIFQYYEEEERQRGNFPDRFSGHQFPNYSSELNVNALLLGDSALYLCASSSGTSGSGTDTQYFGPGTRLTVL.

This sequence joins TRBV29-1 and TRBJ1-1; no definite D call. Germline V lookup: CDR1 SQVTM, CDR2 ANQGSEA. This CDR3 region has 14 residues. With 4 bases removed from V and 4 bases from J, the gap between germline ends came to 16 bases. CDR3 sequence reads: CSVVFFWERTEAFF. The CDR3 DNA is TGCAGCGTTGTATTTTTTTGGGAGCGCACTGAAGCTTTCTTT.

The CDR3 region is CASRRDRGGSTEAFF. Written as DNA, the CDR3 is TGTGCCAGTAGACGGGACAGGGGGGGTAGCACTGAAGCTTTCTTT. The chain employs TRBV19 and TRBJ1-1, with 11 bases aligning to TRBD1. The CDR3 consists of 15 residues. V lost 6 bases to trimming and J lost 4 bases; unmatched junction nucleotides: 7. CDR1 LNHDA and CDR2 SQIVND come from the germline V gene (reference sequence).

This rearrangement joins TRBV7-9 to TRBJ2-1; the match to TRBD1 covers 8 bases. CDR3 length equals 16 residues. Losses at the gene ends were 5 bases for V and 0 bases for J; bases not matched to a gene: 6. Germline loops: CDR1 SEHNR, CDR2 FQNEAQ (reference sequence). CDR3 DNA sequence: TGTGCCAGCAGCATAGGACAGGGCGGCTCCTACAATGAGCAGTTCTTC. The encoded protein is CASSIGQGGSYNEQFF.

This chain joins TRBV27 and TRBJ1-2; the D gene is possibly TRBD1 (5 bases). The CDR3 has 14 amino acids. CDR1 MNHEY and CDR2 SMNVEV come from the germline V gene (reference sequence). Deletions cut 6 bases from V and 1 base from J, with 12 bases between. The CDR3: CASRTRDLNYGYTF. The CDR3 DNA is TGTGCCAGCAGAACCCGGGACCTTAACTATGGCTACACCTTC.

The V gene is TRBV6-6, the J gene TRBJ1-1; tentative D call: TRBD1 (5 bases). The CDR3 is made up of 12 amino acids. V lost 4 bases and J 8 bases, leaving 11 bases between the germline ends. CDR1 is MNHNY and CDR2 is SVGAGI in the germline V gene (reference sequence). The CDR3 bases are TGTGCCAGCAGTTCGACAGAATTGGAAGCTTTCTTT. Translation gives CASSSTELEAFF.

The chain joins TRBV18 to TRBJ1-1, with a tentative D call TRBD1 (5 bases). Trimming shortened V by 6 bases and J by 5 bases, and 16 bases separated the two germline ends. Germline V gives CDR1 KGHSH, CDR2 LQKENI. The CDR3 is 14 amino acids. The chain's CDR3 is CASSAGPHGTEAFF. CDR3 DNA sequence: TGTGCCAGCTCGGCGGGACCCCATGGGACTGAAGCTTTCTTT.

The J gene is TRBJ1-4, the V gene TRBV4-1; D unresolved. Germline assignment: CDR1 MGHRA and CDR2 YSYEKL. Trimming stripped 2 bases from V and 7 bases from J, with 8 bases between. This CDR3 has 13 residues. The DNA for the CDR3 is TGCGCCAGCAGCCAACTCACAGTTGAAAAACTGTTTTTT. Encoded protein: CASSQLTVEKLFF.

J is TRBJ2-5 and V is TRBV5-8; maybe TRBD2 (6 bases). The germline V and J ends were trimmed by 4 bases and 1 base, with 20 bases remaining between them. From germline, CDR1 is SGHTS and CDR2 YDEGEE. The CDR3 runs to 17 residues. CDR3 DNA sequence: TGTGCCAGCAGCGGCGGGATTGGCCCGGGCCTCCAAGAGACCCAGTACTTC. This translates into CASSGGIGPGLQETQYF.

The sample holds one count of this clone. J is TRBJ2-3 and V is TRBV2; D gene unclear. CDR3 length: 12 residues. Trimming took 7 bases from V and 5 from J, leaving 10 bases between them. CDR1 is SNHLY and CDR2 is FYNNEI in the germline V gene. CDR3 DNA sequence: TGTGCCAGCAACTACATCGGAGATACGCAGTATTTT. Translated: CASNYIGDTQYF.

CDR3 in amino acids: CASSYSPVNYGYTF. In DNA form, the CDR3 reads TGTGCCAGCAGTTACTCTCCAGTTAACTATGGCTACACCTTC. The chain uses TRBV6-5 and TRBJ1-2, with no clear D. Germline-derived CDR1 and CDR2 are MNHEY and SVGAGI. V was trimmed by 0 bases and J by 1 base, leaving 6 bases between them. The CDR3 spans 14 residues.

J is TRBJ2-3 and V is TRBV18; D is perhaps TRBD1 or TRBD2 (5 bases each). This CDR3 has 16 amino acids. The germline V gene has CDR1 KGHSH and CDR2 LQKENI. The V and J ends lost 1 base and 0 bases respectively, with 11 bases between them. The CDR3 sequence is CASSPLGTVSTDTQYF. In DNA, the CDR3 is TGTGCCAGCTCACCACTCGGGACGGTCAGCACAGATACGCAGTATTTT.

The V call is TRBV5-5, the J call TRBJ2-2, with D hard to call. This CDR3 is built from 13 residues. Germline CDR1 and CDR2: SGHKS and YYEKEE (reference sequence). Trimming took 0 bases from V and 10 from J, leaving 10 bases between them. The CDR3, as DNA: TGTGCCAGCAGCTTGGCCTACGCTACGGAGCTGTTTTTT. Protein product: CASSLAYATELFF.

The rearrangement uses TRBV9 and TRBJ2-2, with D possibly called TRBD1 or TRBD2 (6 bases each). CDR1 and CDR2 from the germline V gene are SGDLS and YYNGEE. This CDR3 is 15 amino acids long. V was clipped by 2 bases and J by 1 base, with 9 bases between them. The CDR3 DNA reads TGTGCCAGCAGCGTGGGGGGACAGAACACCGGGGAGCTGTTTTTT. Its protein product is CASSVGGQNTGELFF. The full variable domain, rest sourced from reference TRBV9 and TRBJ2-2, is DSGVTQTPKHLITATGQRVTLRCSPRSGDLSVYWYQQSLDQGLQFLIQYYNGEERAKGNILERFSAQQFPDLHSELNLSSLELGDSALYFCASSVGGQNTGELFFGEGSRLTVL.

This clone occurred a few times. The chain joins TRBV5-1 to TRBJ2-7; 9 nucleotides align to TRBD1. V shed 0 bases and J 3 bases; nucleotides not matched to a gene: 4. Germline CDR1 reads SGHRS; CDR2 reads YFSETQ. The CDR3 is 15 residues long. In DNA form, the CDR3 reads TGCGCCAGCAGCTTGGCCGGGACAGGGTACTACGAGCAGTACTTC. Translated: CASSLAGTGYYEQYF. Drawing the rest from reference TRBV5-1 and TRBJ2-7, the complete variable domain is KAGVTQTPRYLIKTRGQQVTLSCSPISGHRSVSWYQQTPGQGLQFLFEYFSETQRNKGNFPGRFSGRQFSNSRSEMNVSTLELGDSALYLCASSLAGTGYYEQYFGPGTRLTVT.

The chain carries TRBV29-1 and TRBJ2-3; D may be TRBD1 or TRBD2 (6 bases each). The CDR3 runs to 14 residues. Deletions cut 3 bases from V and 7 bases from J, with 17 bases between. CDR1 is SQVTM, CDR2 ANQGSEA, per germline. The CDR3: CSVDLGGLPYTQYF. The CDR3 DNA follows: TGCAGCGTTGATCTGGGGGGCCTACCTTATACGCAGTATTTT.

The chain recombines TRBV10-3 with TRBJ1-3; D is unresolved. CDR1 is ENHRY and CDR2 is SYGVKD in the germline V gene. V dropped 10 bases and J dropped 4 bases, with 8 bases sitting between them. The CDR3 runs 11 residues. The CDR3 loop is CATSTGNTIYF. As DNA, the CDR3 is TGTGCCACGTCGACGGGAAACACCATATATTTT.